The 9 T cell receptor beta chains below come from one sample, sequenced in a study of cytomegalovirus exposure and HLA in healthy donors. The PCR used 60 Vbeta and 13 Jbeta primers. Generated by immunoSEQ multiplex PCR, the TCRdb table keeps only in-frame clones and is missing some. In the table there are around 200,000 clones, over 70% of which are singletons. Sequenced input: PBMCs. The receptor source for this set is a male donor in good health and CMV-seronegative.

This clone has a handful of counts. The CDR3 protein is CASRVQDLGNQPQHF. The DNA of the CDR3 is TGTGCCAGCAGGGTACAGGATTTAGGCAATCAGCCCCAGCATTTT. The genes are TRBV6-1 and TRBJ1-5; a weak D match, TRBD1 (5 bases). Trimming took 6 bases from V and 2 from J, leaving 14 bases between them. The germline V gene encodes CDR1 MNHNS and CDR2 SASEGT. The CDR3 length is 15 residues.

This rearrangement joins TRBV6-1 to TRBJ1-2, with 9 bases identical to TRBD1. Germline values: CDR1 MNHNS, CDR2 SASEGT. V lost 5 bases and J lost 8; bases outside the gene matches: 12. CDR3 length: 15 amino acids. The CDR3 here is CASSPYRDRVRGYTF. Written as DNA, the CDR3 is TGTGCCAGCAGTCCCTATCGGGACAGGGTGAGGGGCTACACCTTC.

The genes are TRBV7-9 and TRBJ2-5; perhaps TRBD2 as D (6 bases). The CDR3 sequence is 14 residues long. The germline V gene has CDR1 SEHNR and CDR2 FQNEAQ (reference sequence). Trimming took off 2 bases at V and 2 bases at J, with 9 bases between the two ends. The CDR3 DNA reads TGTGCCAGCAGCTTACTTGCGGGACAAGAGACCCAGTACTTC. Its translation is CASSLLAGQETQYF.

A word on this clone: This same CDR3 is encoded by further DNA sequences in the sample. This chain links TRBV6-5 with TRBJ2-3; 9 bases align to TRBD1. The CDR3 sequence is 15 residues long. The trim removed 0 bases at V and 3 bases at J, leaving 1 base unmatched. Looked up from germline, CDR1 is MNHEY and CDR2 is SVGAGI. CDR3 protein: CASSYSGQGTDTQYF. In nucleotides, the CDR3 is TGTGCCAGCAGTTACTCTGGACAGGGGACAGATACGCAGTATTTT.

As to this clone: Other DNA sequences of this sample code for an identical CDR3. This chain links TRBV19 with TRBJ1-2; 10 positions match TRBD1. The CDR3 totals 17 residues. J was trimmed by 3 bases and V by 5 bases; bases with no gene match: 12. Germline loops: CDR1 LNHDA, CDR2 SQIVND (reference sequence). As DNA, the CDR3 is TGTGCCAGTAGTGTAGGACTCCGGGACAGGGGATACTATGGCTACACCTTC. Translated: CASSVGLRDRGYYGYTF.

With respect to this clone: The junction differs from germline at one of its ends, possibly a read error. The V and J genes are TRBV7-3 and TRBJ2-3; D call uncertain. Germline V gene sequence: CDR1 SGHTA, CDR2 FQGTGA. The CDR3 extends over 13 amino acids. Here the CDR3 DNA reads TGTGCCAGCAGCTCCTCTTTCACAGATGCGCAGTATTTT. Amino acids: CASSSSFTDAQYF.

The sample holds a few counts of this clone. The chain has TRBV6-5 and TRBJ2-3; possible D gene TRBD2, 5 bases. Germline-derived CDR1 and CDR2 are MNHEY and SVGAGI. The V end was cut by 6 bases, the J end by 0 bases, with 10 bases between. CDR3 length equals 14 residues. The chain's CDR3 is CASRVTRSTDTQYF. The CDR3 DNA reads TGTGCCAGCAGGGTAACTAGAAGCACAGATACGCAGTATTTT.

The rearrangement joins TRBV29-1 to TRBJ1-2, with TRBD1 matching over 7 bases. The CDR3 totals 15 residues. The ends lost 1 base at V and 4 bases at J; junction bases unmatched: 9. From germline, CDR1 is SQVTM and CDR2 ANQGSEA. The CDR3 here is CSVEGTRQGLYGYTF. For the CDR3, the DNA is TGCAGCGTTGAAGGGACAAGACAGGGCCTCTATGGCTACACCTTC.

The CDR3 region has the DNA TGTGCCAGCCACAAAAATGAGCAGTTCTTC. Translating gives CASHKNEQFF. The chain carries TRBV6-1 and TRBJ2-1; no definite D call. Trimming removed 8 bases at V and 7 bases at J, with 6 bases between. There are 10 residues in the CDR3. Germline CDR1 and CDR2: MNHNS and SASEGT.